The clone carrying this T cell receptor (beta chain) has at least ten counts. Its cognate antigen is unknown. The CDR3 contains 15 residues. Looked up from germline, CDR1 is SGHTA and CDR2 is FQGTGA. V dropped 1 base and J dropped 12 bases, with 19 bases sitting between them. These data belong to a study of quantifying T cell responses using KT2 cells. Study summary: cDNA was made from DNase-treated RNA using alpha and beta constant primers. Study-level results: At about one KT2 cell per 100,000 PBMC, KT2 sequences were still detected.

Fixed numbers of PBMC received varying amounts of KT2 cells. The cDNA 3' end received a ligated oligonucleotide with a UMI. The first PCR ran approximately 4 cycles with an equimolar RC1.1 and RC1.2 beta primer mix. Separate processing of TCR alpha and beta chains began at the second PCR. TCRdb re-analysed the UMI-ligation and nested PCR reads in MiXCR, keeping a single row per CDR3 protein. The profile shows 42,000 or so distinct CDR3 sequences, 17% of them singletons. The chain combines TRBV7-3 with TRBJ2-1; D is possibly TRBD2 (7 bases). Sequencing was performed on PBMCs spiked with cells of the T cell clone KT2. The clonotype comes from a human donor. The CDR3 DNA reads TGTGCCAGCAGCTTAAGGGGAGGGGGAGAATTGGGGCAGTTCTTC. It is translated as CASSLRGGGELGQFF.